The 28 T cell receptor beta chains below come from one sample, sequenced in a study of cytomegalovirus exposure and HLA in healthy donors. The PCR contained 60 Vbeta and 13 Jbeta primers. Assay: immunoSEQ multiplex PCR; the TCRdb copy retains only in-frame clones and omits some. The sample consists of 110,000 to 150,000 clones, 65% to 80% of them appearing once. The specimen was PBMCs. These receptors were collected from a man aged 25 to 40 in good health and CMV-seronegative.

The genes are TRBV15 and TRBJ2-1, with D perhaps matching TRBD1 (5 bases). V gave up 2 bases and J gave up 15 bases, with 14 bases separating them. The germline CDR1 and CDR2 sequences are LNHNV and YYDKDF (reference sequence). This CDR3 is built from 12 residues. The DNA of the CDR3 is TGTGCCACCAGCAGAAAGGGGCGGCTATCGTTCTTC. It translates to CATSRKGRLSFF.

The V call is TRBV5-4, the J call TRBJ1-2; 9 bases map to TRBD1. The germline CDR1 and CDR2 sequences are SGHNT and YYREEE (reference sequence). V was pared by 0 bases and J by 5 bases, with 5 bases of the junction left unmatched. This CDR3 region has 15 residues. The CDR3 DNA follows: TGTGCCAGCAGCTTGGCCGGGACAGGGAGTTATGGCTACACCTTC. It is translated as CASSLAGTGSYGYTF.

CDR3 amino acids: CSAYSGVGRESGYTF. The CDR3 bases are TGCAGCGCCTATAGCGGGGTGGGAAGGGAAAGTGGCTACACCTTC. V and J are TRBV29-1 and TRBJ1-2, with D unclear. With 7 bases removed from V and 7 bases from J, the gap between germline ends came to 25 bases. The CDR3 totals 15 residues. Per the germline V gene, CDR1 is SQVTM and CDR2 is ANQGSEA.

This clone was observed a handful of times. The V call is TRBV2, the J call TRBJ2-1, with 12 bases lining up with TRBD2. This CDR3 contains 14 residues. V was pared by 4 bases and J by 8 bases, with 3 bases of the junction left unmatched. Per germline, CDR1 SNHLY and CDR2 FYNNEI. CDR3 loop: CASSAGTSGHEQFF. The CDR3 DNA reads as TGTGCCAGCAGTGCCGGGACTAGCGGGCATGAGCAGTTCTTC.

This clone was counted only a few times. The rearrangement links TRBV7-9 to TRBJ2-3, with 9 bases aligning to TRBD2. From germline, CDR1 is SEHNR and CDR2 FQNEAQ (reference sequence). CDR3 length: 15 residues. V dropped 4 bases and J dropped 6; count of bases not matched to a gene: 8. The DNA of the CDR3 is TGTGCCAGCAGCTCTCGGACTAGCGAAACCGATACGCAGTATTTT. Protein: CASSSRTSETDTQYF.

The V call is TRBV9, the J call TRBJ2-2; 7 nucleotides match TRBD2. Looked up from germline, CDR1 is SGDLS and CDR2 is YYNGEE. V was pared by 4 bases and J by 0 bases, with 9 bases of the junction left unmatched. The CDR3 totals 17 residues. The CDR3 nucleotides are TGTGCCAGCAGCTACCGGGGTGGGGGGGCGAACACCGGGGAGCTGTTTTTT. It specifies CASSYRGGGANTGELFF.

The chain joins TRBV28 to TRBJ1-2; 8 nucleotides agree with TRBD1. Germline V CDR1 and CDR2: MDHEN, SYDVKM. V shed 4 bases, J shed 8 bases, and the junction held 9 bases outside the gene matches. This CDR3 is built from 14 residues. The CDR3 coding sequence is TGTGCCAGCAGTTCCCCGGACAGGGTGGGAGGCTACACCTTC. Protein product: CASSSPDRVGGYTF.

This sequence joins TRBV18 and TRBJ1-2; 8 nucleotides agree with TRBD1. Per germline, CDR1 KGHSH and CDR2 LQKENI. Trimming took 3 bases from V and 4 from J; bases not matched to a gene: 1. The CDR3 extends over 13 amino acids. This chain's CDR3 is CASSPGQGYGYTF. CDR3 nucleotides: TGTGCCAGCTCACCCGGACAGGGCTATGGCTACACCTTC.

V is TRBV30 and J is TRBJ1-6; no clear D gene. V dropped 0 bases and J dropped 10 bases, with 10 bases sitting between them. There are 13 residues in the CDR3. The germline gives CDR1 GTSNPN, CDR2 SVGIG (reference sequence). The CDR3 DNA follows: TGTGCCTGGAGTGTAGCGGGAGAATCACCCCTCCACTTT. Its translation: CAWSVAGESPLHF.

The J gene is TRBJ1-2, the V gene TRBV28; tentative D call: TRBD1 (5 bases). CDR1 is MDHEN, CDR2 SYDVKM, per germline. V was clipped by 7 bases and J by 1 base, with 16 bases between them. This CDR3 is 15 amino acids long. The chain's CDR3 is CASKDTRYSNYGYTF. CDR3 nucleotides: TGTGCCAGCAAGGACACCCGATACAGTAACTATGGCTACACCTTC.

This chain links TRBV7-8 with TRBJ2-7, with a weak D call TRBD1 (5 bases). V dropped 2 bases and J dropped 6 bases, with 20 bases sitting between them. The CDR3 sequence is 16 residues long. The germline V gene has CDR1 SGHVS and CDR2 FQNEAQ. The chain's CDR3 is CASSLIAVGLPFEQYF. The CDR3 DNA is TGTGCCAGCAGCTTAATAGCTGTGGGGCTGCCTTTCGAGCAGTACTTC. Looking up the rest from reference TRBV7-8 and TRBJ2-7 gives the full variable domain: GAGVSQSPRYKVAKRGQDVALRCDPISGHVSLFWYQQALGQGPEFLTYFQNEAQLDKSGLPSDRFFAERPEGSVSTLKIQRTQQEDSAVYLCASSLIAVGLPFEQYFGPGTRLTVT.

This chain uses TRBV11-2 with TRBJ2-2; no clear D gene. V was shortened by 3 bases and J by 6 bases, with 5 bases between the two germline ends. The CDR3 contains 12 residues. CDR1 SGHAT and CDR2 FQNNGV come from the germline V gene. In DNA form, the CDR3 reads TGTGCCAGCAGCTTGGGCGCCGGGGAGCTGTTTTTT. This codes for CASSLGAGELFF.

V is TRBV6-6 and J is TRBJ1-3; D is ambiguous. This CDR3 region has 10 residues. Trimming took 11 bases from V and 7 from J, leaving 9 bases between them. In germline, CDR1 is MNHNY, CDR2 SVGAGI (reference sequence). CDR3 sequence: CASARNTIYF. CDR3 bases: TGTGCCTCCGCTAGGAACACCATATATTTT.

The chain is built from TRBV13 and TRBJ2-7; 9 nucleotides align to TRBD1. From germline, CDR1 is PRHDT and CDR2 FYEKMQ (reference sequence). This CDR3 comprises 15 residues. Trimming took 3 bases from V and 6 from J; bases not matched to a gene: 9. In DNA form, the CDR3 reads TGTGCCAGCAGCTTCCGGGACAGGGTAGTGAGCGAGCAGTACTTC. It encodes CASSFRDRVVSEQYF.

This clone was recorded only once. The J gene is TRBJ2-1, the V gene TRBV4-1; D unresolved. The CDR3 has 13 residues. Between the trimmed V and J ends, which lost 1 base and 4 bases, there was a span of 5 bases. Germline assignment: CDR1 MGHRA and CDR2 YSYEKL. The CDR3 spells CASSQVTYNEQFF. In DNA, the CDR3 is TGCGCCAGCAGCCAAGTGACTTACAATGAGCAGTTCTTC.

V usage is TRBV25-1 and J usage is TRBJ2-3; 7 bases fit TRBD1. The CDR3 has 14 residues. V lost 7 bases and J lost 5; bases outside the gene matches: 9. From germline, CDR1 is MGHDK and CDR2 SYGVNS. The CDR3 nucleotides read TGTGCCAGCACCGCGACAGGGATGGAAGATACGCAGTATTTT. This sequence encodes CASTATGMEDTQYF.

This chain connects TRBV28 to TRBJ1-2; no definite D call. V was shortened by 6 bases and J by 4 bases, with 15 bases between the two germline ends. CDR1 MDHEN and CDR2 SYDVKM come from the germline V gene. CDR3 size: 14 residues. The CDR3 DNA reads as TGTGCCAGCAGCGAGGGCGGCAGACTCTATGGCTACACCTTC. Translation: CASSEGGRLYGYTF.

CDR3 protein: CAISDLVSGRESDTQYF. In nucleotides, the CDR3 is TGTGCCATCAGTGACCTCGTCAGCGGGAGGGAATCAGATACGCAGTATTTT. The rearrangement joins TRBV10-3 to TRBJ2-3; 10 bases are shared with TRBD2. Germline loops: CDR1 ENHRY, CDR2 SYGVKD. The CDR3 is made up of 17 amino acids. V was pared by 3 bases and J by 4 bases, with 10 bases of the junction left unmatched.

The chain recombines TRBV11-3 with TRBJ2-2; perhaps TRBD1 as D (6 bases). The germline CDR1 and CDR2 sequences are SGHNT and YENEEA. V dropped 2 bases and J dropped 3 bases, with 10 bases sitting between them. This CDR3 region has 15 residues. The CDR3 DNA sequence: TGTGCCAGCAGCTTATTTCCAGGGGACACCGGGGAGCTGTTTTTT. The encoded protein is CASSLFPGDTGELFF.

The rearrangement joins TRBV2 to TRBJ2-7; no clear D. Germline-derived CDR1 and CDR2 are SNHLY and FYNNEI. CDR3 length: 15 amino acids. V was cut by 6 bases and J by 4 bases, with 19 bases left in between. CDR3 in DNA: TGTGCCAGCAGGGATCCTCGATCACTAAGTTACGAGCAGTACTTC. This codes for CASRDPRSLSYEQYF.

The rearrangement uses TRBV5-1 and TRBJ2-3; TRBD2 aligns across 8 bases. The CDR3 covers 17 residues. Germline values: CDR1 SGHRS, CDR2 YFSETQ. The ends lost 0 bases at V and 1 base at J; junction bases unmatched: 7. The CDR3 spells CASSLAPLAEGTDTQYF. The DNA for the CDR3 is TGCGCCAGCAGCTTGGCCCCACTAGCGGAGGGCACAGATACGCAGTATTTT.

On this clone itself: Mismatch with germline at one junction end may stem from a read error. The chain is built from TRBV13 and TRBJ2-7; D is uncertain. Germline-derived CDR1 and CDR2 are PRHDT and FYEKMQ (reference sequence). The CDR3 extends over 14 amino acids. CDR3 sequence reads: CASSSYDKAYGQYF. CDR3 in DNA: TGTGCCAGCAGCTCCTACGACAAAGCCTACGGGCAGTACTTC.

The rearrangement links TRBV7-8 to TRBJ1-1; TRBD1 matches at 7 bases. Germline loops: CDR1 SGHVS, CDR2 FQNEAQ. V was pared by 6 bases and J by 12 bases, with 13 bases of the junction left unmatched. The CDR3 totals 13 residues. The CDR3 protein is CASRLRDRGISFF. Written as DNA, the CDR3 is TGTGCCAGCAGACTCCGGGACAGAGGGATTTCTTTCTTT.

The chain uses TRBV7-2 and TRBJ2-3; 8 bases fit TRBD2. Germline CDR1 and CDR2: SGHTA and FQGNSA. CDR3 length: 14 residues. J lost 3 bases, V lost 5 bases, and 4 bases had no gene match. CDR3 coding DNA: TGTGCCAGCAGCACCACTAGCGGAACAGATACGCAGTATTTT. It codes for CASSTTSGTDTQYF. Filled out from reference TRBV7-2 and TRBJ2-3, the complete variable domain reads GAGVSQSPSNKVTEKGKDVELRCDPISGHTALYWYRQSLGQGLEFLIYFQGNSAPDKSGLPSDRFSAERTGGSVSTLTIQRTQQEDSAVYLCASSTTSGTDTQYFGPGTRLTVL.

The CDR3 nucleotides read TGTGCCAGTAGTTTACTACAGGGGGTCTATGGCTACACCTTC. Its translation is CASSLLQGVYGYTF. The chain joins TRBV19 to TRBJ1-2; 8 nucleotides agree with TRBD1. CDR3 length equals 14 residues. Germline values: CDR1 LNHDA, CDR2 SQIVND (reference sequence). The V segment lost 5 bases and the J segment 4 bases; nucleotides outside the gene matches: 6.

The chain joins TRBV6-5 to TRBJ2-7; 9 bases fit TRBD1. CDR1 and CDR2 (germline): MNHEY, SVGAGI. V dropped 5 bases and J dropped 5; count of bases not matched to a gene: 7. The CDR3 extends over 14 amino acids. This CDR3 reads CASSKGTGHDEQYF. CDR3 nucleotide sequence: TGTGCCAGCAGTAAAGGGACAGGGCACGACGAGCAGTACTTC.

This chain connects TRBV23-1 to TRBJ1-5, with 11 positions matching TRBD1. TRBV23-1 is filed as an ORF, its function uncertain. With 3 bases clipped from V and 1 base from J, the junction kept 8 bases outside the gene matches. The CDR3 is made up of 18 amino acids. CDR3 bases: TGCGCCAGCAGTCACGTGGGACAGGGGGTCAGGAGCAATCAGCCCCAGCATTTT. Its translation is CASSHVGQGVRSNQPQHF.

The V and J genes are TRBV6-6 and TRBJ2-3, with a tentative D call TRBD1 (7 bases). Deletions cut 6 bases from V and 6 bases from J, with 16 bases between. The germline V gene has CDR1 MNHNY and CDR2 SVGAGI (reference sequence). The CDR3 length is 14 residues. CDR3 sequence (DNA): TGTGCCAGCAGCCGACGGACAGGAGGGGATACGCAGTATTTT. Translation gives CASSRRTGGDTQYF.